The present T cell receptor beta chain was sequenced within a study of PD-1 blockade in classical Hodgkin lymphoma. Study observations and caveats: Patients who responded completely had about the same baseline diversity as newly diagnosed patients. Diversity in CD4+ TCRs, unlike that measured in CD8+ TCRs, had risen significantly by C4D1.

Sequenced by immunoSEQ multiplex PCR; TCRdb stores in-frame clones only, minus some. The data show 25,000 to 35,000 clones, approximately 82% seen once. As for this clone: Antigen specificity is unknown.

There was relapse after autologous stem cell transplantation in every patient, and there was variation in brentuximab vedotin exposure. Germline CDR1 is SEHNR and CDR2 is FQNEAQ (reference sequence). The CDR3 contains 16 residues. The V end lost 3 bases, the J end lost 4 bases, and 15 bases lay between the germline ends. This material consisted of peripheral blood mononuclear cells (PBMCs), taken before the second cycle of nivolumab. V usage is TRBV7-9 and J usage is TRBJ2-2; TRBD1 might be the D (6 bases). This TCR was recovered from a human donor with classical Hodgkin lymphoma. In nucleotides, the CDR3 is TGTGCCAGCAGCTTTTTTCTCTACAGGGTCACCGGGGAGCTGTTTTTT. It yields the protein CASSFFLYRVTGELFF.